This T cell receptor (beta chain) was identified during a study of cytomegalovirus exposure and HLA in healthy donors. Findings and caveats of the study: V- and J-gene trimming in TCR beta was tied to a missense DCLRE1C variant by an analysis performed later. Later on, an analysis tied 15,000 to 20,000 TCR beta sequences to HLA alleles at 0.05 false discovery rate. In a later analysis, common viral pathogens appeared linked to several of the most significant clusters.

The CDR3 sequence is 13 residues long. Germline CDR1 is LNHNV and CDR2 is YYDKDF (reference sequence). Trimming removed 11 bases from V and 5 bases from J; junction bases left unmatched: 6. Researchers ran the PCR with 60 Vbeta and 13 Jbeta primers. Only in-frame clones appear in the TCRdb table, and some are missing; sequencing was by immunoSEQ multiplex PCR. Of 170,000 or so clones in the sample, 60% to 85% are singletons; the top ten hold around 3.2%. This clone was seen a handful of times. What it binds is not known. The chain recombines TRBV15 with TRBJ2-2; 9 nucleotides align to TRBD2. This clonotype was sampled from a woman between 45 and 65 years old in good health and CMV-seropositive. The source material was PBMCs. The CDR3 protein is CAAGGAWTGELFF. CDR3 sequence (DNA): TGTGCCGCGGGGGGGGCATGGACCGGGGAGCTGTTTTTT.